A single sample gave rise to the 31 T cell receptor beta chains below, sequenced in a study of blood T cell repertoires in COVID-19. Some clones are missing from TCRdb's copy, which holds only in-frame ones; the method was immunoSEQ multiplex PCR. The data contain some 430,000 clones, about nine tenths of them seen just once; the ten biggest clones take up more than 0.55%. Material: PBMCs or T cells enriched from blood (not recorded which). These TCRs come from a man aged 18-30 years who had recovered from COVID-19.

The chain has TRBV28 and TRBJ2-3; 7 nucleotides match TRBD1. Germline lookup yields CDR1 MDHEN and CDR2 SYDVKM. Unmatched junction bases numbered 6, after V lost 5 bases and J lost 4 bases. This CDR3 has 14 amino acids. The CDR3 loop is CASSHDRVPDTQYF. CDR3 nucleotides: TGTGCCAGCAGTCACGACAGGGTCCCAGATACGCAGTATTTT.

CDR3 DNA: TGCGCCAGCACGGGCACTTCCAGGGTCTATGGCTACACCTTC. Its protein product is CASTGTSRVYGYTF. This chain uses TRBV10-2 with TRBJ1-2; tentative D call: TRBD1 (5 bases). V lost 7 bases and J lost 4, with 16 bases in between. Germline V CDR1 and CDR2: WSHSY, SAAADI. The CDR3 runs to 14 residues.

The CDR3 sequence: CASSLAGAGGRTDTQYF. The CDR3 region has the DNA TGCGCCAGCAGCTTGGCCGGTGCGGGGGGCCGCACAGATACGCAGTATTTT. This chain links TRBV5-1 with TRBJ2-3, with TRBD2 identical over 8 bases. Germline V gene lookup returns CDR1 SGHRS and CDR2 YFSETQ. With 0 bases clipped from V and 1 base from J, the junction kept 7 bases outside the gene matches. The CDR3 is 17 amino acids.

This clone was seen once. The chain has TRBV2 and TRBJ1-1, with 10 positions matching TRBD1. The CDR3 is 13 residues long. Germline lookup yields CDR1 SNHLY and CDR2 FYNNEI. V shed 10 bases and J 1 base; nucleotides not matched to a gene: 3. CDR3 amino acids: CATGQGWNTEAFF. In nucleotides, the CDR3 is TGTGCCACGGGACAGGGGTGGAACACTGAAGCTTTCTTT.

For this clone: Mismatch with germline at one junction end may stem from a read error. At the DNA level, this CDR3 is encoded by other sequences in the same sample as well. The V gene is TRBV7-3, the J gene TRBJ1-2, with 9 bases fitting TRBD1. The CDR3 loop spans 13 amino acids. Germline-derived CDR1 and CDR2 are SGHTA and FQGTGA. CDR3 coding DNA: TGTGCCAGCAGCCCCGGACAGGGGTATGGCTACACTTTC. Amino acids: CASSPGQGYGYTF.

The rearrangement joins TRBV27 to TRBJ2-3, with a weak D call TRBD2 (5 bases). Deletions cut 4 bases from V and 0 bases from J, with 14 bases between. There are 16 residues in the CDR3. CDR1 and CDR2 from the germline V gene are MNHEY and SMNVEV (reference sequence). The CDR3, as DNA: TGTGCCAGCAGTTGGTTCAGCGGAATTAGCACAGATACGCAGTATTTT. Protein product: CASSWFSGISTDTQYF.

This clone came up a few times. V is TRBV6-5 and J is TRBJ1-5, with 7 bases fitting TRBD1. Germline V gene lookup returns CDR1 MNHEY and CDR2 SVGAGI. V dropped 6 bases and J dropped 7; count of bases not matched to a gene: 9. The CDR3 covers 14 residues. This CDR3 reads CASRATGPGQPQHF. Here the CDR3 DNA reads TGTGCCAGCAGGGCGACAGGGCCCGGCCAGCCCCAGCATTTT.

J is TRBJ2-7 and V is TRBV2; maybe TRBD1 (5 bases). CDR1 SNHLY and CDR2 FYNNEI come from the germline V gene. CDR3 length: 15 amino acids. Trimming shortened V by 5 bases and J by 5 bases, and 19 bases separated the two germline ends. The CDR3 region has the DNA TGTGCCAGCAGTCGGCAGGGATATAGGGGCAACGAGCAGTACTTC. It yields the protein CASSRQGYRGNEQYF.

This clone was observed a single time. The chain couples TRBV11-1 to TRBJ1-5; 10 bases align to TRBD1. The CDR3 totals 14 residues. V was clipped by 3 bases and J by 7 bases; unmatched bases: 3. Germline-derived CDR1 and CDR2 are SGHAT and FQDESV (reference sequence). CDR3: CASSLGQGWQPQHF. As DNA, the CDR3 is TGTGCCAGCAGCTTGGGACAGGGGTGGCAGCCCCAGCATTTT.

This chain links TRBV27 with TRBJ1-1; D uncertain. Germline lookup yields CDR1 MNHEY and CDR2 SMNVEV (reference sequence). The V and J ends lost 4 bases and 0 bases respectively, with 9 bases between them. The length of the CDR3 is 14 residues. The CDR3 reads CASSSLPLNTEAFF. CDR3 sequence (DNA): TGTGCCAGCAGTTCCCTTCCTTTGAACACTGAAGCTTTCTTT.

The V and J genes are TRBV2 and TRBJ2-6, with a possible D match to TRBD1 (6 bases). This CDR3 is 16 amino acids long. Looked up from germline, CDR1 is SNHLY and CDR2 is FYNNEI. Trimming removed 5 bases from V and 2 bases from J, with 13 bases in between. This chain's CDR3 is CASSQDPGAGANVLTF. In DNA form, the CDR3 reads TGTGCCAGCAGTCAAGATCCAGGGGCTGGGGCCAACGTCCTGACTTTC.

The chain combines TRBV29-1 with TRBJ1-5; 8 nucleotides line up with TRBD1. This CDR3 has 14 amino acids. Germline CDR1 is SQVTM and CDR2 is ANQGSEA. V shed 0 bases and J 5 bases; nucleotides not matched to a gene: 3. Written as DNA, the CDR3 is TGCAGCGTTGAAGATGGGACAGGAGATCAGCCCCAGCATTTT. Translation: CSVEDGTGDQPQHF.

The rearrangement uses TRBV19 and TRBJ1-3; D is possibly TRBD1 (5 bases). With 4 bases removed from V and 0 bases from J, the gap between germline ends came to 16 bases. CDR3 length equals 17 residues. Germline loops: CDR1 LNHDA, CDR2 SQIVND (reference sequence). Written as DNA, the CDR3 is TGTGCCAGTAGTAAGGGGACGGCGGGGATCTCTGGAAACACCATATATTTT. As protein: CASSKGTAGISGNTIYF.

The V gene is TRBV27, the J gene TRBJ2-7, with a weak D call TRBD2 (6 bases). CDR3 length: 15 residues. CDR1 MNHEY and CDR2 SMNVEV come from the germline V gene (reference sequence). Trimming pared 1 base from V and 0 bases from J, leaving 10 bases between. Here the CDR3 reads CASSLFGGDSYEQYF. CDR3 in DNA: TGTGCCAGCAGTTTATTCGGCGGGGACTCCTACGAGCAGTACTTC.

Note on this clone: Relative to the germline gene, one junction end is altered; a read error may explain this. The V call is TRBV6-5, the J call TRBJ1-3; D remains unclear. Germline values: CDR1 MNHEY, CDR2 SVGAGI. The CDR3 loop spans 14 amino acids. CDR3 nucleotide sequence: TGTGCCAGCAGCTACTCGAGCGGTGGAAACACCATATATTTT. This translates into CASSYSSGGNTIYF.

V usage is TRBV4-1 and J usage is TRBJ1-5, with D possibly matching TRBD1 (6 bases). Between the trimmed V and J ends, which lost 4 bases and 4 bases, there was a span of 14 bases. The CDR3 has 15 amino acids. Looked up from germline, CDR1 is MGHRA and CDR2 is YSYEKL. CDR3 sequence: CASSRTAVVNQPQHF. The CDR3 DNA sequence: TGCGCCAGCAGCCGGACAGCCGTGGTGAATCAGCCCCAGCATTTT.

This chain connects TRBV20-1 to TRBJ1-6, with TRBD1 matching 10 bases. Germline CDR1 and CDR2: DFQATT and SNEGSKA (reference sequence). V was clipped by 3 bases and J by 5 bases; unmatched bases: 7. The CDR3 runs to 16 residues. The CDR3 sequence: CSASRGQGPDNSPLHF. The CDR3 DNA sequence: TGCAGTGCTAGTAGGGGACAGGGGCCTGATAATTCACCCCTCCACTTT.

This chain uses TRBV2 with TRBJ1-3; no firm D call. V lost 2 bases and J 4 bases, leaving 12 bases between the germline ends. Germline V gene lookup returns CDR1 SNHLY and CDR2 FYNNEI. The CDR3 length is 15 residues. The DNA of the CDR3 is TGTGCCAGCAGTGAACAAGGCTCCGGGGGAAACACCATATATTTT. This codes for CASSEQGSGGNTIYF.

The chain employs TRBV13 and TRBJ2-4; unclear D gene. The CDR3 loop spans 15 amino acids. V was cut by 7 bases and J by 5 bases, with 18 bases left in between. Per germline, CDR1 PRHDT and CDR2 FYEKMQ (reference sequence). CDR3 sequence (DNA): TGTGCCAGCAAGGCTCTGGGCCAAGGCGAAAACATTCAGTACTTC. It codes for CASKALGQGENIQYF.

The chain links TRBV12-3 or TRBV12-4 to TRBJ1-6; no definite D call. This CDR3 contains 13 residues. Deletions cut 6 bases from V and 8 bases from J, with 11 bases between. The CDR3 DNA follows: TGTGCCAGCAGCCCCCGGCGGGATTCACCCCTCCACTTT. Translated, it gives CASSPRRDSPLHF.

This chain links TRBV28 with TRBJ1-4; no reliable D call. The V and J ends lost 3 bases and 8 bases respectively, with 7 bases between them. The CDR3 loop spans 12 amino acids. The germline V gene encodes CDR1 MDHEN and CDR2 SYDVKM. CDR3 residues: CASSLLREKLFF. DNA for the CDR3: TGTGCCAGCAGTTTGCTGCGGGAAAAACTGTTTTTT.

This chain links TRBV3-1 (or the pseudogene TRBV3-2) with TRBJ2-7; 10 nucleotides line up with TRBD2. Germline loops: CDR1 LGHDT, CDR2 YNNKEL (reference sequence). V lost 7 bases to trimming and J lost 4 bases; unmatched junction nucleotides: 7. This CDR3 region has 14 residues. The CDR3 here is CASTASGSTYEQYF. The CDR3 DNA reads TGTGCCAGCACCGCTAGCGGGAGTACTTACGAGCAGTACTTC.

The rearrangement links TRBV19 to TRBJ2-2, with TRBD2 matching 8 bases. This CDR3 is 15 amino acids long. V trimming: 5 bases; J trimming: 4 bases; junction bases outside the gene matches: 6. Germline V gives CDR1 LNHDA, CDR2 SQIVND (reference sequence). The DNA of the CDR3 is TGTGCCAGTAGTGATCGGGGGGGACTCACCGGGGAGCTGTTTTTT. Translating it yields CASSDRGGLTGELFF.

V and J are TRBV5-6 and TRBJ1-6; 9 nucleotides agree with TRBD1. The V and J ends lost 2 bases and 7 bases, in that order; junction bases with no gene match: 1. Germline CDR1 and CDR2: SGHDT and YYEEEE. The CDR3 consists of 14 residues. The CDR3 region has the DNA TGTGCCAGCAGCTTTGGACAGGGGAATTCACCCCTCCACTTT. It encodes CASSFGQGNSPLHF.

The rearrangement uses TRBV2 and TRBJ2-5; D might be TRBD2 (7 bases). Trimming removed 3 bases from V and 9 bases from J, with 11 bases in between. Looked up from germline, CDR1 is SNHLY and CDR2 is FYNNEI. The CDR3 contains 12 residues. The chain's CDR3 is CASSDGEGAQYF. CDR3 coding DNA: TGTGCCAGCAGTGACGGGGAGGGGGCCCAGTACTTC.

The chain recombines TRBV3-1 (or the pseudogene TRBV3-2) with TRBJ2-7; 11 nucleotides align to TRBD2. Per germline, CDR1 LGHDT and CDR2 YNNKEL (reference sequence). The CDR3 is 17 residues long. V lost 2 bases and J lost 4; bases outside the gene matches: 10. CDR3 sequence (DNA): TGTGCCAGCAGCCAAAACCTAGCGGGAGGAGAGTCGTACGAGCAGTACTTC. Its translation: CASSQNLAGGESYEQYF.

V usage is TRBV21-1 and J usage is TRBJ1-5. TRBV21-1 is marked as a pseudogene. This CDR3 comprises 16 residues. CDR3 DNA sequence: TGTGCCAGGGTGCTAGATCCAAACCATAGCAATCAGCCCCAGCATTTT. Protein: CARVLDPNHSNQPQHF.

The genes are TRBV4-1 and TRBJ1-6; D might be TRBD1 (5 bases). The V gene's germline CDR1 is MGHRA and CDR2 YSYEKL. V shed 0 bases and J shed 14 bases, with 11 bases lying between them. This CDR3 is 13 amino acids long. CDR3 in DNA: TGCGCCAGCAGCCAAGATCAGACAGTAACCCTCCACTTT. It specifies CASSQDQTVTLHF.

The gene calls are TRBV24-1 and TRBJ2-5; 7 bases are shared with TRBD1. With V trimmed by 4 bases and J by 5 bases, 9 bases remained unmatched. Germline lookup yields CDR1 KGHDR and CDR2 SFDVKD. The CDR3 has 15 amino acids. The CDR3 DNA reads TGTGCCACCAGTGACCCGCGACAGGGTGCGGAGACCCAGTACTTC. Protein: CATSDPRQGAETQYF.

The chain links TRBV19 to TRBJ1-1; 7 bases map to TRBD1. This CDR3 spans 13 amino acids. V shed 6 bases and J 3 bases; nucleotides not matched to a gene: 4. Germline V CDR1 and CDR2: LNHDA, SQIVND (reference sequence). This CDR3 reads CASSPDRDTEAFF. CDR3 bases: TGTGCCAGTAGCCCCGACAGGGACACTGAAGCTTTCTTT.

The chain's CDR3 is CASSSRTGRQPQHF. The CDR3 coding sequence is TGTGCCAGCAGCTCCCGGACAGGACGGCAGCCCCAGCATTTT. This sequence joins TRBV7-8 and TRBJ1-5; 7 bases agree with TRBD1. V gave up 4 bases and J gave up 7 bases; unmatched junction bases: 7. This CDR3 has 14 amino acids. Germline values: CDR1 SGHVS, CDR2 FQNEAQ.